Listed here are 3 T cell receptor beta chains from one sample, sequenced in a study of blood T cell repertoires in COVID-19. Generated by immunoSEQ multiplex PCR, the TCRdb table keeps only in-frame clones and is missing some. This sample has roughly 310,000 clones, with roughly 90% found just once. The sequenced material came from peripheral blood. The receptors originated from a woman aged 25 to 39 with COVID-19, enrolled during active disease.

The CDR3 nucleotides are TGTGCCAGTAGTATAGGTGAGGGGAGCAGGAGGGATTTCTTT. The encoded protein is CASSIGEGSRRDFF. The chain joins TRBV19 to TRBJ1-1; tentatively, D is TRBD1 (5 bases). Trimming took off 1 base at V and 13 bases at J, with 19 bases between the two ends. Germline-derived CDR1 and CDR2 are LNHDA and SQIVND (reference sequence). This CDR3 comprises 14 residues. Full variable domain (rest looked up from reference TRBV19 and TRBJ1-1): DGGITQSPKYLFRKEGQNVTLSCEQNLNHDAMYWYRQDPGQGLRLIYYSQIVNDFQKGDIAEGYSVSREKKESFPLTVTSAQKNPTAFYLCASSIGEGSRRDFFGQGTRLTVV.

In DNA form, the CDR3 reads TGTGCCAGCAGCTTGTTCCTTAGCTATGGCTACACCTTC. As protein: CASSLFLSYGYTF. The rearrangement uses TRBV5-8 and TRBJ1-2; D gene uncertain. V shed 1 base and J shed 4 bases, with 8 bases lying between them. Germline values: CDR1 SGHTS, CDR2 YDEGEE. The CDR3 is 13 amino acids.

The gene calls are TRBV24-1 and TRBJ1-5; 9 nucleotides match TRBD1. Germline CDR1 and CDR2: KGHDR and SFDVKD. The V and J ends lost 7 bases and 4 bases, in that order; junction bases with no gene match: 19. The CDR3 is 19 residues long. Written as DNA, the CDR3 is TGTGCCACCAGGTCCCGTGGGGGACAGGGTGTTCAAGAGAATCAGCCCCAGCATTTT. Translating it yields CATRSRGGQGVQENQPQHF.